Presented here are 21 T cell receptor beta chains from one specimen sequenced in a study of control samples from healthy donors and cancer patients. Sequencing used immunoSEQ multiplex PCR; TCRdb keeps in-frame clones, though not all of them. Altogether 170,000 or so clones are present, around 94% being singletons, with the ten largest covering roughly 1.3%. Sequencing was performed on blood. All receptors come from a woman aged 18-35 years in good health.

The chain has TRBV28 and TRBJ1-1, with TRBD1 as a possible D gene (5 bases). Trimming removed 5 bases from V and 8 bases from J, with 12 bases in between. The CDR3 contains 12 residues. Germline CDR1 reads MDHEN; CDR2 reads SYDVKM. The CDR3 nucleotides read TGTGCCAGCAGTCTCTTAAGGGGAGAAGCTTTCTTT. It specifies CASSLLRGEAFF.

The chain links TRBV19 to TRBJ2-1, with D tentatively TRBD2 (5 bases). V was pared by 5 bases and J by 5 bases, with 22 bases between. The germline CDR1 and CDR2 sequences are LNHDA and SQIVND (reference sequence). The CDR3 extends over 17 amino acids. CDR3 coding DNA: TGTGCCAGTAGTCCCATCCGCCACGCGGGTTTGCACAATGAGCAGTTCTTC. Translating gives CASSPIRHAGLHNEQFF.

V is TRBV6-2 or TRBV6-3 and J is TRBJ1-2; no definite D call. CDR1 and CDR2 from the germline V gene are MNHEY and SVGEGT. V lost 3 bases and J 4 bases, leaving 12 bases between the germline ends. The CDR3 extends over 14 amino acids. CDR3 protein: CASSYRTESYGYTF. CDR3 in DNA: TGTGCCAGCAGTTATCGGACGGAATCCTATGGCTACACCTTC.

This clone was observed once. The chain combines TRBV9 with TRBJ2-2; 8 nucleotides line up with TRBD1. The CDR3 consists of 14 residues. The junction had 2 bases not matched to a gene; V was cut back by 0 bases and J by 7 bases. In germline, CDR1 is SGDLS, CDR2 YYNGEE. Here the CDR3 reads CASSVAGGYGELFF. CDR3 coding DNA: TGTGCCAGCAGCGTAGCAGGGGGCTACGGGGAGCTGTTTTTT.

The chain has TRBV7-2 and TRBJ2-1; 13 nucleotides agree with TRBD2. Germline CDR1 and CDR2: SGHTA and FQGNSA. The ends lost 1 base at V and 8 bases at J; junction bases unmatched: 2. The CDR3 is 15 residues long. The CDR3: CASSLVTSGRDEQFF. CDR3 sequence (DNA): TGTGCCAGCAGCTTAGTTACTAGCGGGAGGGATGAGCAGTTCTTC.

V usage is TRBV25-1 and J usage is TRBJ1-2; possibly TRBD1 for D (6 bases). The CDR3 totals 13 residues. Trimming removed 5 bases from V and 6 bases from J, with 13 bases in between. Germline CDR1 reads MGHDK; CDR2 reads SYGVNS. The CDR3 coding sequence is TGTGCCAGCAGTCCAGGGGCATCCCATGGCTACACCTTC. Its protein is CASSPGASHGYTF.

The rearrangement uses TRBV19 and TRBJ1-1; 7 positions agree with TRBD1. V shed 6 bases and J 12 bases; nucleotides not matched to a gene: 10. This CDR3 has 12 residues. The germline V gene encodes CDR1 LNHDA and CDR2 SQIVND (reference sequence). CDR3 nucleotides: TGTGCCAGTAGCGACTCACAGGGGACGCCTTTCTTT. Translation gives CASSDSQGTPFF.

The rearrangement uses TRBV30 and TRBJ2-2, with no clear D. Trimming left V 0 bases short and J 7 bases short, with 24 bases between. The CDR3 runs 18 residues. The germline V gene encodes CDR1 GTSNPN and CDR2 SVGIG (reference sequence). CDR3 residues: CAWSVRVYVRQQNGELFF. The CDR3 nucleotides are TGTGCCTGGAGTGTACGGGTCTATGTAAGGCAACAGAACGGGGAGCTGTTTTTT.

This chain connects TRBV7-8 to TRBJ2-7; 7 nucleotides match TRBD1. The CDR3 length is 16 residues. From germline, CDR1 is SGHVS and CDR2 FQNEAQ. With V trimmed by 0 bases and J by 3 bases, 8 bases remained unmatched. The CDR3 is CASSLARDSYFYEQYF. The CDR3 nucleotides are TGTGCCAGCAGCTTAGCTAGGGACAGCTACTTCTACGAGCAGTACTTC.

The chain joins TRBV29-1 to TRBJ2-3; 9 nucleotides line up with TRBD2. This CDR3 is built from 16 residues. With 3 bases clipped from V and 4 bases from J, the junction kept 11 bases outside the gene matches. Germline CDR1 SQVTM, CDR2 ANQGSEA. The CDR3, as DNA: TGCAGCGTTGACGGGGGCGGCGGGGGGGCGTCAGATACGCAGTATTTT. Amino acids: CSVDGGGGGASDTQYF.

This chain connects TRBV7-2 to TRBJ2-1; the D is unclear. Germline CDR1 and CDR2: SGHTA and FQGNSA. V lost 5 bases, J lost 5 bases, and 7 bases lay in between. This CDR3 spans 12 amino acids. CDR3 in amino acids: CASSTYNNEQFF. In DNA form, the CDR3 reads TGTGCCAGCAGCACTTATAACAATGAGCAGTTCTTC.

The chain links TRBV5-4 to TRBJ2-5; tentative D call: TRBD2 (6 bases). The germline V gene has CDR1 SGHNT and CDR2 YYREEE (reference sequence). The V gene lost 4 bases and the J gene lost 4 bases, with 17 bases spanning the gap. The CDR3 sequence is 15 residues long. CDR3 loop: CASSPPGLGTETQYF. The CDR3 region has the DNA TGTGCCAGCAGCCCGCCGGGACTTGGGACAGAGACCCAGTACTTC. The entire variable domain, with the rest obtained from reference TRBV5-4 and TRBJ2-5, is as follows: ETGVTQSPTHLIKTRGQQVTLRCSSQSGHNTVSWYQQALGQGPQFIFQYYREEENGRGNFPPRFSGLQFPNYSSELNVNALELDDSALYLCASSPPGLGTETQYFGPGTRLLVL.

This chain uses TRBV18 with TRBJ1-5; D might be TRBD1 (6 bases). The length of the CDR3 is 16 residues. CDR1 KGHSH and CDR2 LQKENI come from the germline V gene. V was shortened by 2 bases and J by 0 bases, with 11 bases between the two germline ends. CDR3: CASSPGGSYSNQPQHF. DNA of the CDR3: TGTGCCAGCTCACCAGGGGGCAGCTATAGCAATCAGCCCCAGCATTTT.

The chain is built from TRBV29-1 and TRBJ1-5; D is uncertain. The CDR3 runs to 13 residues. V was cut by 4 bases and J by 1 base, with 8 bases left in between. CDR1 SQVTM and CDR2 ANQGSEA come from the germline V gene. This CDR3 is CSVGAVSNQPQHF. DNA for the CDR3: TGCAGCGTTGGGGCAGTGAGCAATCAGCCCCAGCATTTT.

CDR3 sequence reads: CASSEVRWDVTGNTIYF. As DNA, the CDR3 is TGTGCCAGCAGCGAAGTGAGATGGGACGTAACTGGAAACACCATATATTTT. The chain carries TRBV7-9 and TRBJ1-3, with D possibly being TRBD1 (5 bases). With 5 bases removed from V and 2 bases from J, the gap between germline ends came to 19 bases. The CDR3 is made up of 17 amino acids. In germline, CDR1 is SEHNR, CDR2 FQNEAQ (reference sequence).

V and J are TRBV6-2 or TRBV6-3 and TRBJ2-3; D possibly corresponds to TRBD2 (7 bases). The V gene's germline CDR1 is MNHEY and CDR2 SVGEGT. V lost 1 base, J lost 3 bases, and 17 bases lay in between. The CDR3 has 17 amino acids. The CDR3 DNA reads TGTGCCAGCAGTTACTACCCGGAGGGGGGGCGAACAGATACGCAGTATTTT. Translating gives CASSYYPEGGRTDTQYF.

V and J are TRBV4-2 and TRBJ2-7; D possibly corresponds to TRBD1 (5 bases). CDR1 is LGHNA and CDR2 is YNFKEQ in the germline V gene. The CDR3 length is 15 residues. V lost 0 bases, J lost 4 bases, and 13 bases lay in between. As DNA, the CDR3 is TGTGCCAGCAGCCAAGACGACAGCGTACGTTACGAGCAGTACTTC. Protein sequence: CASSQDDSVRYEQYF.

In regard to this clone: Other DNA variants within this sample encode the same CDR3. V usage is TRBV19 and J usage is TRBJ2-1, with TRBD2 matching 7 bases. Germline assignment: CDR1 LNHDA and CDR2 SQIVND (reference sequence). This CDR3 has 16 amino acids. Trimming at V came to 5 bases and at J to 4 bases, leaving 11 bases not matched to a gene. DNA of the CDR3: TGTGCCAGTAGTCAAGTTCGGGGGGTGGGGTACAATGAGCAGTTCTTC. Amino acids: CASSQVRGVGYNEQFF.

CDR3 loop: CASSFFRTSGTNYEQYF. Written as DNA, the CDR3 is TGTGCCAGCAGCTTTTTTCGGACTAGCGGGACAAACTACGAGCAGTACTTC. The J gene is TRBJ2-7, the V gene TRBV5-8, with 12 nucleotides matching TRBD2. J gave up 3 bases and V 2 bases, and 9 bases lay outside the gene matches. The CDR3 runs 17 residues. Germline values: CDR1 SGHTS, CDR2 YDEGEE.

The V gene is TRBV2, the J gene TRBJ2-3, with TRBD2 matching 8 bases. CDR1 and CDR2 (germline): SNHLY, FYNNEI. Trimming removed 3 bases from V and 4 bases from J; junction bases left unmatched: 15. The CDR3 sequence is 18 residues long. This CDR3 is CASSEGITGGPGADTQYF. The CDR3 DNA reads TGTGCCAGCAGTGAGGGTATTACGGGGGGGCCTGGAGCAGATACGCAGTATTTT.

The rearrangement links TRBV24-1 to TRBJ2-5, with D perhaps TRBD1 (5 bases). The V end lost 0 bases, the J end lost 3 bases, and 19 bases lay between the germline ends. The germline V gene has CDR1 KGHDR and CDR2 SFDVKD. The CDR3 is made up of 18 amino acids. Here the CDR3 DNA reads TGTGCCACCAGTGATTTGCGGTGGGGCGGCTCCCAGAAAGAGACCCAGTACTTC. Encoded protein: CATSDLRWGGSQKETQYF.